The sequence of this T cell receptor (beta chain) was determined in a study of shared clonotypes between healthy human individuals. Sequencing was performed with immunoSEQ multiplex PCR; in TCRdb, only in-frame clones are kept and a portion is missing. In the table there are roughly 2,000,000 clones, just under 95% of which are singletons. Germline V CDR1 and CDR2: LGHNA, YNFKEQ. This CDR3 contains 13 residues. V was shortened by 0 bases and J by 6 bases, with 9 bases between the two germline ends. On this clone itself: Its antigen is unidentified.

Terminally differentiated effector memory CD45RA+ cells were excluded by CCR7 positive selection of CD45RO-negative cells. The donors were adults (healthy and HIV-negative) with no recent acute infections or vaccinations. Findings and limits, study-wide: Blood alone was sampled, and tissue repertoires likely differ. When naive CD4 clonotypes were compared across a few donors, 5% to 5.5% were shared.

The TCR originated in a young man in good health. Some clones in this sample may be carry-over from other donors' samples. Sequenced input: naive CD8+ T cells from PBMCs. The genes are TRBV4-2 and TRBJ2-7; possible D gene TRBD2, 6 bases. CDR3 region: CASSQDGRGEQYF. As DNA, the CDR3 is TGTGCCAGCAGCCAAGATGGGCGGGGCGAGCAGTACTTC.